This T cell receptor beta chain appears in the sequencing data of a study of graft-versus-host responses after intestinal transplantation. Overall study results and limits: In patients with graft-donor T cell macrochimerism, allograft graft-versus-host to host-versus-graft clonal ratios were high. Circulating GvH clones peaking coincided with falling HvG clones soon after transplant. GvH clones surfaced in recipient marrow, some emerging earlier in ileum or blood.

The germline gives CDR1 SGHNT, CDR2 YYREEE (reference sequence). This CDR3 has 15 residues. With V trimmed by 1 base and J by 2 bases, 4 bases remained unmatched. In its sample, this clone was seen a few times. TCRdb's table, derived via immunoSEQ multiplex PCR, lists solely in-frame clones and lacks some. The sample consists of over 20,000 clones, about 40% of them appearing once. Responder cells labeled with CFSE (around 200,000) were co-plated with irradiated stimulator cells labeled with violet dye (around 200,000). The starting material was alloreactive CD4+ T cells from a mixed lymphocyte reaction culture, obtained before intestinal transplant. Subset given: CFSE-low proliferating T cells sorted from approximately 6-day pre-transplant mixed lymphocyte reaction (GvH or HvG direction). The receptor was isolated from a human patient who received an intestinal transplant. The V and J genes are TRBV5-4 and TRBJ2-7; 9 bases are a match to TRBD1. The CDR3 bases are TGTGCCAGCAGCTTGTTGGGACAGGGACCCTACGAGCAGTACTTC. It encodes CASSLLGQGPYEQYF.